This is a list of T cell receptor beta chains from one sample in a study of OX40 agonist ivuxolimab in advanced cancers. Data came from immunoSEQ multiplex PCR; TCRdb stores just in-frame clones and leaves some out. The sample contains about 79,000 clones, less than 95% of which appear only once. The sequencing here drew on CD4+ or CD8+ T cells sorted from blood, taken in a trial of the OX40 agonist ivuxolimab. The receptors were sampled from an adult with an advanced solid tumor such as melanoma, head and neck, liver or kidney cancer. The CDR3 runs from the conserved cysteine through the conserved F or W. D genes are given only for firm matches. Expanded clones get a size class; other rows say once, few or many, or leave the size out.

TRBD1	-	TRBJ2-7	13	TRBV5-8	CAVGQGVSYEQYF	TGTGCCGTAGGACAGGGAGTTTCCTACGAGCAGTACTTC
-	-	TRBJ1-1	15	TRBV6-1	CASSEEGEVNTEAFF	TGTGCCAGCAGTGAAGAAGGCGAGGTGAACACTGAAGCTTTCTTT
-	-	TRBJ1-4	17	TRBV5-4	CASSLEGTGLGNEKLFF	TGTGCCAGCAGCTTGGAGGGAACAGGGCTGGGGAATGAAAAACTGTTTTTT
-	-	TRBJ2-6	19	TRBV7-9	CASSLAVLVGTWGANVLTF	TGTGCCAGCAGCTTAGCGGTTTTGGTAGGGACCTGGGGGGCCAACGTCCTGACTTTC
TRBD1	-	TRBJ1-1	14	TRBV27	CASSVSGGPAEAFF	TGTGCCAGCAGTGTTTCAGGGGGCCCAGCTGAAGCTTTCTTT
-	-	TRBJ2-5	13	TRBV7-9	CASSPGRQETQYF	TGTGCCAGCAGCCCGGGACGTCAAGAGACCCAGTACTTC
-	-	TRBJ1-1	15	TRBV19	CASSIDSAYNTEAFF	TGTGCCAGTAGTATTGATTCAGCTTACAACACTGAAGCTTTCTTT
-	-	TRBJ2-5	13	TRBV19	CASRFGGGETQYF	TGTGCCAGTAGATTCGGGGGAGGAGAGACCCAGTACTTC
-	-	TRBJ2-1	13	TRBV9	CASSVRTPYEQFF	TGTGCCAGCAGCGTAAGGACGCCCTATGAGCAGTTCTTC
TRBD2	-	TRBJ2-5	17	TRBV7-9	CASSLGLAGDLQETQYF	TGTGCCAGCAGCTTAGGGCTAGCGGGGGATTTGCAAGAGACCCAGTACTTC
TRBD2	-	TRBJ2-7	17	TRBV9	CASSPGGAGGPYYEQYF	TGTGCCAGCAGCCCCGGGGGGGCGGGAGGGCCTTACTACGAGCAGTACTTC
-	once	TRBJ1-1	13	TRBV14	CASSQDERTEAFF	TGTGCCAGCAGCCAAGATGAACGGACTGAAGCTTTCTTT
-	once	TRBJ2-7	15	TRBV19	CASSMGGLGAYEQYF	TGTGCCAGTAGTATGGGGGGGCTAGGAGCCTACGAGCAGTACTTC
-	-	TRBJ1-1	13	TRBV28	CASSLGPYTEAFF	TGTGCCAGCAGTTTGGGACCGTACACTGAAGCTTTCTTT
TRBD1	-	TRBJ1-1	15	TRBV28	CASSLGGTVLTEAFF	TGTGCCAGCAGTTTAGGAGGGACAGTGTTAACTGAAGCTTTCTTT
-	-	TRBJ2-1	11	TRBV7-9	CASTYDTEQFF	TGTGCCAGCACCTACGATACGGAGCAGTTCTTC
-	few	TRBJ1-1	11	TRBV5-4	CASSFGPEAFF	TGTGCCAGCAGCTTCGGACCTGAAGCTTTCTTT
-	-	TRBJ2-1	16	TRBV7-3	CASSLLGGGSYNEQFF	TGTGCCAGCAGCTTACTGGGTGGTGGCTCCTACAATGAGCAGTTCTTC